The source of this T cell receptor (beta chain) is a study of radiation and T cells in renal cell carcinoma. Study results and caveats: Pretreatment tumor biopsies were lacking, so baseline clonotypes are unknown.

The table came from immunoSEQ multiplex PCR; TCRdb's copy has only in-frame clones and leaves some out. The sample lists approximately 150,000 clones; 75% to 90% were seen once. With respect to this clone: Its cognate antigen is unknown.

Time point here: blood 4 weeks post-SBRT, at nephrectomy. Treatment indicated: 15 Gy SBRT to primary tumor, nephrectomy 4 weeks later. Nephrectomy followed 15 Gy stereotactic body radiation by 4 weeks. After SBRT, blood was collected at 2 and 4 weeks, plus baseline. The CDR3 consists of 14 residues. Trimming stripped 5 bases from V and 5 bases from J, with 16 bases between. Germline V gene data show CDR1 as MNHEY and CDR2 as SMNVEV (reference sequence). The rearrangement uses TRBV27 and TRBJ2-7; D may be TRBD2 (5 bases). This clonotype was sampled from a woman in her forties or fifties with renal cell carcinoma. The input for sequencing was blood, taken from a patient whose treatment included radiotherapy and nephrectomy. For the CDR3, the DNA is TGTGCCAGCAGTGAATCGACTAAACGGGACGAGCAGTACTTC. Amino acids: CASSESTKRDEQYF.